The clone carrying this T cell receptor (beta chain) was seen a few times. No antigen is known for it. The CDR3 length is 11 residues. The germline V gene has CDR1 SGHTA and CDR2 FQGNSA. The sample is drawn from a study of beta chain features in type 1 diabetes. Study observations and caveats: Within the patient group, naive, central memory and Treg TCRB repertoires appeared more similar to each other than within healthy donors. Shorter TCRB CDR3s, moderately but significantly so, marked every one of the four CD4+ subsets in Type 1 diabetes patients. Patients and controls would share equally any PCR tilt toward shorter templates.

Isolated RNA was reverse transcribed in full, so expressed TCRB transcripts were sequenced. The method was immunoSEQ multiplex PCR; TCRdb's version includes in-frame clones alone and lacks a portion of them. The sample lists 300,000 or so clones, around 9.3% occurring once. Isolation of CD4+ naive, central memory, regulatory and stem cell-like memory cells was achieved by sorting via CD45RO/CCR7/CD25/CD127/CD95/CD27. The chain uses TRBV7-2 and TRBJ2-5, with D perhaps given as TRBD1 or TRBD2 (5 bases each). Input material: central memory CD4+ T cells from blood. The TCR originated in a man younger than 45 with type 1 diabetes. Here the CDR3 DNA reads TGTGGAGGGCGAAGGGGAGAGACCCAGTACTTC. Translation: CGGRRGETQYF.